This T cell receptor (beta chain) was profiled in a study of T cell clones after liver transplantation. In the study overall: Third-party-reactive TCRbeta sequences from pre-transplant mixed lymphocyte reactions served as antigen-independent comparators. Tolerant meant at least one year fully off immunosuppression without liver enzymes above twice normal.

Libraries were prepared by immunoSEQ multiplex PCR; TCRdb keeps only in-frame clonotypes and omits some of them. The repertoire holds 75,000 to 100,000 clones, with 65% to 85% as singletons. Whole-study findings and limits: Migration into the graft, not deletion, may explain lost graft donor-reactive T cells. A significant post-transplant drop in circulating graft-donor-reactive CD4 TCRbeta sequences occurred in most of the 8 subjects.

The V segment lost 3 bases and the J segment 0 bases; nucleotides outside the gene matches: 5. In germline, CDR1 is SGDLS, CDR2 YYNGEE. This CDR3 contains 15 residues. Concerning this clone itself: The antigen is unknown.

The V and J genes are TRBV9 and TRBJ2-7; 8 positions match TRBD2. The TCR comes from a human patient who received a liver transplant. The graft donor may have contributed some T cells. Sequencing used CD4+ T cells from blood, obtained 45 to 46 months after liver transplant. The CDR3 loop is CASSASGTSSYEQYF. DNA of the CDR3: TGTGCCAGCAGCGCGAGCGGGACTAGCTCCTACGAGCAGTACTTC.